These 17 T cell receptor beta chains originate from one sample sequenced in a study of CD8 T cells in Susac syndrome. RNA totalling roughly 0.45 to 1 ug underwent reverse transcription with random hexamers. From the immunoSEQ multiplex PCR reads, TCRdb called clonotypes with MiXCR, one entry per CDR3 protein. This sample carries some 110,000 distinct CDR3 sequences, around 96% of them seen once, and the ten largest clones take approximately 0.15%. Sequencing was performed on CD4+ T cells from PBMCs. The origin of the receptors is a human donor with Susac syndrome.

V usage is TRBV3-1 and J usage is TRBJ2-5, with 10 bases fitting TRBD2. From germline, CDR1 is LGHDT and CDR2 YNNKEL (reference sequence). The CDR3 consists of 14 residues. Unmatched junction bases numbered 2, after V lost 2 bases and J lost 5 bases. CDR3: CASSQNSGGETQYF. DNA for the CDR3: TGTGCCAGCAGCCAAAATAGCGGGGGGGAGACCCAGTACTTC.

V gene TRBV10-3 combines with J gene TRBJ2-1, with a possible D match to TRBD1 (5 bases). Per the germline V gene, CDR1 is ENHRY and CDR2 is SYGVKD. V lost 3 bases and J 5 bases, leaving 14 bases between the germline ends. The CDR3 has 15 amino acids. This chain's CDR3 is CAISEYLVGDNEQFF. CDR3 nucleotides: TGTGCCATCAGTGAATATCTAGTAGGGGACAATGAGCAGTTCTTC.

V is TRBV12-3 or TRBV12-4 and J is TRBJ1-4; TRBD1 aligns across 9 bases. The CDR3 consists of 17 residues. The V gene end was trimmed by 4 bases and the J gene end by 3 bases; junction bases not matched to a gene: 9. The CDR3 bases are TGTGCCAGCAGTTCTACAGGGGGCGGTTGGTCTAATGAAAAACTGTTTTTT. Protein product: CASSSTGGGWSNEKLFF.

The chain employs TRBV12-3 or TRBV12-4 and TRBJ2-3; possible D gene TRBD2, 6 bases. The CDR3 has 13 residues. V lost 3 bases to trimming and J lost 5 bases, with 9 bases between them. CDR3 DNA sequence: TGTGCCAGCAGTTTGACTAGGCAAGATACGCAGTATTTT. It translates to CASSLTRQDTQYF.

This clonotype was counted once. This chain's CDR3 is CSVRGSTLEGYNEQFF. The CDR3 bases are TGCAGCGTCCGGGGCTCGACTTTGGAGGGCTACAATGAGCAGTTCTTC. The chain couples TRBV29-1 to TRBJ2-1, with D perhaps TRBD2 (6 bases). Germline V gene data show CDR1 as SQVTM and CDR2 as ANQGSEA. The CDR3 length is 16 residues. The V and J ends lost 6 bases and 3 bases respectively, with 21 bases between them.

This clonotype has just a few counts. The chain couples TRBV18 to TRBJ1-1, with TRBD1 identical over 9 bases. Germline V CDR1 and CDR2: KGHSH, LQKENI. The CDR3 contains 14 residues. The junction had 0 bases not matched to a gene; V was cut back by 3 bases and J by 1 base. This CDR3 reads CASSPGQGNTEAFF. CDR3 sequence (DNA): TGTGCCAGCTCACCGGGACAGGGGAACACTGAAGCTTTCTTT.

The rearrangement joins TRBV7-9 to TRBJ2-3, with no clear D. This CDR3 spans 13 amino acids. CDR1 SEHNR and CDR2 FQNEAQ come from the germline V gene (reference sequence). Trimming cost V 3 bases and J 6 bases, with 10 bases left between them. CDR3 sequence (DNA): TGTGCCAGCAGCTTCACTCAAGTCGATACGCAGTATTTT. This sequence encodes CASSFTQVDTQYF.

The chain has TRBV9 and TRBJ2-2; no clear D gene. CDR1 and CDR2 (germline): SGDLS, YYNGEE. The CDR3 extends over 12 amino acids. V lost 3 bases, J lost 5 bases, and 5 bases lay in between. The CDR3 spells CASSAVTGELFF. The CDR3 bases are TGTGCCAGCAGCGCGGTTACCGGGGAGCTGTTTTTT.

The chain uses TRBV10-3 and TRBJ2-3; D not certain. Trimming left V 0 bases short and J 1 base short, with 5 bases between. Germline V gene sequence: CDR1 ENHRY, CDR2 SYGVKD. The CDR3 runs 14 residues. In DNA, the CDR3 is TGTGCCATCAGTGAGTCTACGGGCACAGATACGCAGTATTTT. Translation: CAISESTGTDTQYF.

This chain uses TRBV18 with TRBJ2-5; 8 bases line up with TRBD1. Germline V lookup: CDR1 KGHSH, CDR2 LQKENI. CDR3 length equals 13 residues. Trimming took 6 bases from V and 5 from J; bases not matched to a gene: 5. This CDR3 reads CASSSRTGETQYF. The CDR3 nucleotides are TGTGCCAGCTCCTCCAGGACAGGGGAGACCCAGTACTTC. The whole variable domain, remainder taken from reference TRBV18 and TRBJ2-5, is NAGVMQNPRHLVRRRGQEARLRCSPMKGHSHVYWYRQLPEEGLKFMVYLQKENIIDESGMPKERFSAEFPKEGPSILRIQQVVRGDSAAYFCASSSRTGETQYFGPGTRLLVL.

This clonotype was seen more than once but under ten times. The J gene is TRBJ2-3, the V gene TRBV20-1; D possibly corresponds to TRBD2 (5 bases). The CDR3 is made up of 12 amino acids. Trimming shortened V by 5 bases and J by 2 bases, and 8 bases separated the two germline ends. CDR1 and CDR2 from the germline V gene are DFQATT and SNEGSKA (reference sequence). Here the CDR3 reads CSASGSTDTQYF. The CDR3 bases are TGCAGTGCTTCGGGGTCCACAGATACGCAGTATTTT.

V and J are TRBV6-2 or TRBV6-3 and TRBJ1-2; maybe TRBD1 (6 bases). The V gene's germline CDR1 is MNHEY and CDR2 SVGEGT. Trimming cost V 7 bases and J 4 bases, with 22 bases left between them. This CDR3 is built from 16 residues. The CDR3 coding sequence is TGTGCCAGCACCGCTCGGGGGCAGGGAGATGGCTATGGCTACACCTTC. As protein: CASTARGQGDGYGYTF.

The chain links TRBV12-3 or TRBV12-4 to TRBJ2-1, with D possibly matching TRBD1 (6 bases). The ends were cut back, 6 bases at V and 10 bases at J, with 13 bases in the middle. The CDR3 spans 12 residues. The CDR3 here is CASSWGGTEQFF. DNA for the CDR3: TGTGCCAGCAGCTGGGGTGGGACAGAGCAGTTCTTC.

The V gene is TRBV18, the J gene TRBJ1-1; 7 bases are a match to TRBD1. The V gene end was trimmed by 1 base and the J gene end by 1 base; junction bases not matched to a gene: 3. From germline, CDR1 is KGHSH and CDR2 LQKENI. The CDR3 spans 15 residues. The CDR3 spells CASSPQGTENTEAFF. The CDR3 DNA is TGTGCCAGCTCACCACAAGGGACAGAGAACACTGAAGCTTTCTTT.

V usage is TRBV6-5 and J usage is TRBJ2-3; TRBD2 matches 13 bases. Germline trimming cut 0 bases from V and 1 base from J; bases unmatched to any gene: 4. This CDR3 has 18 residues. CDR1 and CDR2 (germline): MNHEY, SVGAGI. In DNA form, the CDR3 reads TGTGCCAGCAGTTACTCCGGACTAGCGGGAGCGGGCACAGATACGCAGTATTTT. It specifies CASSYSGLAGAGTDTQYF.

This sequence joins TRBV20-1 and TRBJ2-7; possibly TRBD2 for D (5 bases). The CDR3 sequence is 13 residues long. The V end lost 3 bases, the J end lost 1 base, and 10 bases lay between the germline ends. The germline V gene encodes CDR1 DFQATT and CDR2 SNEGSKA (reference sequence). In DNA, the CDR3 is TGCAGTGCTAGTCTCCGAGGGTCCTACGAGCAGTACTTC. This sequence encodes CSASLRGSYEQYF.

This chain links TRBV5-6 with TRBJ2-3, with 7 bases identical to TRBD1. There are 14 residues in the CDR3. The V gene's germline CDR1 is SGHDT and CDR2 YYEEEE. V gave up 4 bases and J gave up 9 bases; unmatched junction bases: 11. The DNA of the CDR3 is TGTGCCAGCAGCACTGGGACAGAGCCCCGCACGCAGTATTTT. This translates into CASSTGTEPRTQYF.